These T cell receptor beta chains were read from a single sample in a study of blood T cell repertoires in COVID-19. The data were produced by immunoSEQ multiplex PCR, yet TCRdb's version contains in-frame clones alone and is incomplete. The sample shows roughly 300,000 clones, 65% to 90% of them seen only once. Input material: peripheral blood. The receptors were sampled from a human donor in a cohort sampled during active COVID-19. Both conserved end residues are part of each CDR3. The D gene is left open where the match is weak. Only part of the rows carry a size: once, few, many, or a class if the clone is expanded.

J | size | D | V | DNA | CDR3
TRBJ2-2 | - | - | TRBV5-6 | TGTGCCAGCAGCTATAGAAACACCGGGGAGCTGTTTTTT | CASSYRNTGELFF
TRBJ2-7 | - | TRBD2 | TRBV19 | TGTGCCACCGGTGGAGGGCTAGCGGGAATCTACGAGCAGTACTTC | CATGGGLAGIYEQYF
TRBJ2-1 | - | TRBD2 | TRBV7-2 | TGTGCCAGCAGCTTAAGCCAGGGAGGGTACAATGAGCAGTTCTTC | CASSLSQGGYNEQFF
TRBJ2-2 | - | - | TRBV6-4 | TGTGCCAGCAGTGAACAGAGGAACACCGGGGAGCTGTTTTTT | CASSEQRNTGELFF
TRBJ2-7 | - | - | TRBV27 | TGTGCCAGCAGTTTGGGGGCTTCCTACGAGCAGTACTTC | CASSLGASYEQYF
TRBJ2-2 | - | - | TRBV14 | TGTGCCAGCAGCCAGGGACTTCCGGGACAGTTTATAGGGGAGCTGTTTTTT | CASSQGLPGQFIGELFF
TRBJ1-6 | - | - | TRBV19 | TGTGCCAGTAGTACCTACAGGGTATCGGTATATAATTCACCCCTCCACTTT | CASSTYRVSVYNSPLHF
TRBJ2-3 | many | TRBD1 | TRBV6-4 | TGTGCCAGCAGTGACGGGACAGGGGGCACAGATACGCAGTATTTT | CASSDGTGGTDTQYF
TRBJ2-3 | - | TRBD2 | TRBV5-4 | TGTGCCAGCAGCTCAAATGGACTAGCGGGGGTAATAGATACGCAGTATTTT | CASSSNGLAGVIDTQYF
TRBJ1-5 | few | - | TRBV6-1 | TGTGCCAGCAGTGAACAGGGAATTTATAGCAATCAGCCCCAGCATTTT | CASSEQGIYSNQPQHF
TRBJ2-3 | - | TRBD2 | TRBV3-1/TRBV3-2 | TGTGCCAGCAGACCACTAGCGGGGGGTGATACGCAGTATTTT | CASRPLAGGDTQYF
TRBJ1-1 | - | TRBD1 | TRBV19 | TGTGCCAGTAACCGGGACAGGGGGAACACTGAAGCTTTCTTT | CASNRDRGNTEAFF
TRBJ1-1 | - | TRBD1 | TRBV28 | TGTGCCAGCAGTTTACGGGACAGGGAGGACACTGAAGCTTTCTTT | CASSLRDREDTEAFF
TRBJ1-5 | once | TRBD1 | TRBV19 | TGTGCCAGTAGTGGAGGCCTAGGACAGGTCAATCAGCCCCAGCATTTT | CASSGGLGQVNQPQHF
TRBJ2-4 | - | - | TRBV6-1 | TGTGCCAGCAGTGCGAGACGGGTCGGGGTTTCAGCCAAAAACATTCAGTACTTC | CASSARRVGVSAKNIQYF
TRBJ2-4 | - | TRBD2 | TRBV19 | TGTGCCAGTAGCCCAGCGGGGGGCTTAATAAACATTCAGTACTTC | CASSPAGGLINIQYF
TRBJ1-5 | once | - | TRBV9 | TGTGCCAGCAGCGTAGAAGGGGAGGGTCAGCCCCAGCATTTT | CASSVEGEGQPQHF
TRBJ1-5 | once | - | TRBV2 | TGTGCCAGCAGTGAAGGAGGGACTATTAATCAGCCCCAGCATTTT | CASSEGGTINQPQHF
TRBJ1-3 | - | - | TRBV7-6 | TGTGCCAGCAGCTTAGACAGCCGGCTCTCTGGAAACACCATATATTTT | CASSLDSRLSGNTIYF
TRBJ1-6 | - | - | TRBV27 | TGTGCCAGCAGTTTGAGTAACTCCTATAATTCACCCCTCCACTTT | CASSLSNSYNSPLHF
TRBJ1-5 | - | - | TRBV19 | TGTGCCAGTAGCTCTCGACAGGTCCCCACAAGCAATCAGCCCCAGCATTTT | CASSSRQVPTSNQPQHF
TRBJ1-1 | - | - | TRBV3-1/TRBV3-2 | TGTGCCAGCAGCGAAAGACAGGTATACACTGAAGCTTTCTTT | CASSERQVYTEAFF
TRBJ2-7 | - | - | TRBV7-9 | TGTGCCAGCAGCTTAGCCGGGTCTGGACTCTACGAGCAGTACTTC | CASSLAGSGLYEQYF
TRBJ2-2 | once | - | TRBV3-1/TRBV3-2 | TGTGCCAGCAGCCAGACTCGGTCCGGGGAGCTGTTTTTT | CASSQTRSGELFF
TRBJ2-3 | - | TRBD2 | TRBV10-3 | TGTGCCATCAGTGAGAGACTAGCAGGTGATACGCAGTATTTT | CAISERLAGDTQYF
TRBJ2-1 | - | TRBD2 | TRBV3-1/TRBV3-2 | TGTGCCAGCAGCCACCCGGGACTAGCAAGCGATGAGCAGTTCTTC | CASSHPGLASDEQFF
TRBJ2-2 | - | - | TRBV18 | TGTGCCAGCCAGGGACTGCAAAACACCGGGGAGCTGTTTTTT | CASQGLQNTGELFF
TRBJ2-1 | once | TRBD2 | TRBV5-1 | TGCGCCAGCAGCTTTCCTGGGGGGGGCAATGAGCAGTTCTTC | CASSFPGGGNEQFF
TRBJ2-2 | few | - | TRBV6-1 | TGTGCCAGCAGTGAAGACTTCAGCGTGGGGGAGCTGTTTTTT | CASSEDFSVGELFF
TRBJ2-3 | - | TRBD2 | TRBV6-5 | TGTGCCAGTCAAAGGGCTAGCGGGGACACAGATACGCAGTATTTT | CASQRASGDTDTQYF
TRBJ2-2 | - | - | TRBV19 | TGTGCCAGTAGTATAGAGTTCCTGAGGGGGGGGACCGGGGAGCTGTTTTTT | CASSIEFLRGGTGELFF
TRBJ1-6 | - | - | TRBV19 | TGTGCCAGTAGTACAGGGATTAATTCACCCCTCCACTTT | CASSTGINSPLHF
TRBJ2-5 | - | TRBD1 | TRBV5-5 | TGTGCCAGCAGCTTGGACAGGGGGGAGACCCAGTACTTC | CASSLDRGETQYF
TRBJ2-3 | - | TRBD1 | TRBV27 | TGTGCCAGCAGTTTCGTCCCGCAGGGGGCAAGGACAGATACGCAGTATTTT | CASSFVPQGARTDTQYF
TRBJ2-1 | - | - | TRBV5-1 | TGCGCCAGCAGCCTGGAGGCAGGGGATGAGCAGTTCTTC | CASSLEAGDEQFF
TRBJ1-3 | - | - | TRBV18 | TGTGCCAGCTCACCCGATCCAATTTCAGGGGCCGCGGGAAACACCATATATTTT | CASSPDPISGAAGNTIYF
TRBJ2-1 | - | TRBD2 | TRBV30 | TGTGCCTGGAGTGCCCTAGGGACTAGCGGGGGGGCCAATGAGCAGTTCTTC | CAWSALGTSGGANEQFF
TRBJ2-7 | - | - | TRBV5-4 | TGTGCCAGCAGCTTGGGGACAGCGACCTACGAGCAGTACTTC | CASSLGTATYEQYF
TRBJ1-6 | - | - | TRBV7-9 | TGTGCCAGCAGCCGAACTGCTGGACATCAGGGTTCTTCACCCCTCCACTTT | CASSRTAGHQGSSPLHF
TRBJ2-1 | - | TRBD2 | TRBV7-3 | TGTGCCAGCAGCTTAGGCGGGGGAGTGGGGCAGTTCTTC | CASSLGGGVGQFF
TRBJ2-7 | - | - | TRBV27 | TGTGCCAGCAGTTTATCTAGGGAGGTCGAGCAGTACTTC | CASSLSREVEQYF
TRBJ1-5 | - | - | TRBV5-8 | TGTGCCAGCAGCTTCTCAGGGGCGCGGCCCCAGCATTTT | CASSFSGARPQHF